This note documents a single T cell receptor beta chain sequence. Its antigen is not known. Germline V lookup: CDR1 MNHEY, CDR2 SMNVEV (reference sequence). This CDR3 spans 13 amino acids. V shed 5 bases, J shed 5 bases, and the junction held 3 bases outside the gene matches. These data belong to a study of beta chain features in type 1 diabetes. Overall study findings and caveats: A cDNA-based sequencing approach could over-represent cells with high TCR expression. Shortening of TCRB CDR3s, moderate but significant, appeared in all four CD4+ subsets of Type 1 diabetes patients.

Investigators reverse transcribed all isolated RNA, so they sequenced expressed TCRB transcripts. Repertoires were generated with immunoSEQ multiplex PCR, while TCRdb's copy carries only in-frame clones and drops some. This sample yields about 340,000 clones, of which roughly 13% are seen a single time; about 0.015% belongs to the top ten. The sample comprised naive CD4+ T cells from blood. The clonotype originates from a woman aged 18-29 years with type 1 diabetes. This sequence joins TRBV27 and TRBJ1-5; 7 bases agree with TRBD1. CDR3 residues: CASSLTGDQPQHF. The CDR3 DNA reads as TGTGCCAGCAGTCTTACAGGGGATCAGCCCCAGCATTTT.